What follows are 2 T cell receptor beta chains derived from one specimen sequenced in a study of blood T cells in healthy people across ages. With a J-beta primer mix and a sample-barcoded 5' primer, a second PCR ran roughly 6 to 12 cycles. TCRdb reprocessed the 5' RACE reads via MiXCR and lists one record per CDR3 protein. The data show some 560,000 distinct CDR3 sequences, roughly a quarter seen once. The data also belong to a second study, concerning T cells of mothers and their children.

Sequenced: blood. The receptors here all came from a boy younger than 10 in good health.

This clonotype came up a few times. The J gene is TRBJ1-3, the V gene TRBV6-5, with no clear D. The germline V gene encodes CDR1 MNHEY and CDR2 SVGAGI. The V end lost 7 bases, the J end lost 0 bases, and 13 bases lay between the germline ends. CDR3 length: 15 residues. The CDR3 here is CASTPDFYSGNTIYF. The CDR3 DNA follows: TGTGCCAGCACCCCCGACTTCTACTCTGGAAACACCATATATTTT.

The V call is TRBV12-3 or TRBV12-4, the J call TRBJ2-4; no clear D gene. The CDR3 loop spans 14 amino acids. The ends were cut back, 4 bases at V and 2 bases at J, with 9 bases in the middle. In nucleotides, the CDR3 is TGTGCCAGCAGTTCCTCTGGGCCCAAAAACATTCAGTACTTC. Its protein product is CASSSSGPKNIQYF.